One and the same sample provided the 17 T cell receptor beta chains below, sequenced in a study of regulatory T cells in long-lasting Graves disease. According to the study, TCR beta libraries were built with iRepertoire HTBI primers and CDR3-region Arm-PCR. One entry per CDR3 protein, called by TCRdb with MiXCR from the multiplex PCR reads. The sample contains over 300,000 distinct CDR3 sequences, roughly a sixth of which appear only once. Time point: newly diagnosed GD, antithyroid drugs for less than 3 months. PBMCs provided the RNA from which the TCR library was made. Sequencing was performed on peripheral blood mononuclear cells (PBMCs), taken at new diagnosis, from a patient treated with antithyroid drugs. The receptor source for this set is a female donor with Graves disease.

This clonotype was seen repeatedly, ten times or more. The chain has TRBV5-1 and TRBJ1-5; 7 nucleotides align to TRBD1. Germline CDR1 SGHRS, CDR2 YFSETQ. J gave up 4 bases and V 4 bases, and 5 bases lay outside the gene matches. The CDR3 runs to 14 residues. CDR3 nucleotide sequence: TGCGCCAGCAGCCGGGGGACAGAGAATCAGCCCCAGCATTTT. This codes for CASSRGTENQPQHF.

The rearrangement uses TRBV5-6 and TRBJ2-2; 7 nucleotides match TRBD1. V shed 3 bases, J shed 4 bases, and the junction held 9 bases outside the gene matches. CDR1 SGHDT and CDR2 YYEEEE come from the germline V gene. The length of the CDR3 is 16 residues. CDR3 sequence reads: CASSSVTGAVTGELFF. In DNA, the CDR3 is TGTGCCAGCAGCTCGGTCACAGGGGCGGTCACCGGGGAGCTGTTTTTT.

The DNA for the CDR3 is TGTGCCATCAGTGAGTCACCCCAGGGATCTCAGCCCCAGCATTTT. Amino acid sequence: CAISESPQGSQPQHF. The chain links TRBV10-3 to TRBJ1-5; D is perhaps TRBD1 (5 bases). V lost 0 bases and J lost 6, with 12 bases in between. Germline V gene data show CDR1 as ENHRY and CDR2 as SYGVKD. CDR3 size: 15 residues.

This clonotype appeared many times. The rearrangement links TRBV15 to TRBJ2-1; unclear D gene. The ends were cut back, 5 bases at V and 4 bases at J, with 9 bases in the middle. Germline CDR1 LNHNV, CDR2 YYDKDF (reference sequence). The CDR3 loop spans 13 amino acids. DNA of the CDR3: TGTGCCACCAGCCAGGCACTTTACAATGAGCAGTTCTTC. Amino acid sequence: CATSQALYNEQFF.

The chain joins TRBV9 to TRBJ2-7, with 10 nucleotides matching TRBD1. The V segment lost 2 bases and the J segment 2 bases; nucleotides outside the gene matches: 4. Germline V gene data show CDR1 as SGDLS and CDR2 as YYNGEE. The CDR3 runs to 15 residues. The CDR3 nucleotides read TGTGCCAGCAGCGTTGCGGGGACAGGGGCCTACGAGCAGTACTTC. Protein sequence: CASSVAGTGAYEQYF.

At least ten counts were recorded for this clonotype. The chain recombines TRBV3-1 with TRBJ1-5, with 11 bases that match TRBD1. CDR1 is LGHDT and CDR2 is YNNKEL in the germline V gene (reference sequence). The ends lost 4 bases at V and 5 bases at J; junction bases unmatched: 7. The CDR3 consists of 16 residues. CDR3 loop: CASSPTDRGLDQPQHF. The CDR3 nucleotides read TGTGCCAGCAGCCCGACGGACAGGGGGCTTGATCAGCCCCAGCATTTT.

This clonotype was recorded at least ten times. The CDR3 loop reads CASSQAGEFPYEQYF. CDR3 sequence (DNA): TGTGCCAGCAGCCAAGCCGGAGAATTCCCCTACGAGCAGTACTTC. The J gene is TRBJ2-7, the V gene TRBV3-1, with D unresolved. Trimming shortened V by 1 base and J by 2 bases, and 12 bases separated the two germline ends. In germline, CDR1 is LGHDT, CDR2 YNNKEL (reference sequence). CDR3 length: 15 residues.

The rearrangement uses TRBV7-6 and TRBJ2-6; no reliable D call. CDR3 length equals 15 residues. The V gene's germline CDR1 is SGHVS and CDR2 FNYEAQ. Trimming removed 5 bases from V and 0 bases from J, with 8 bases in between. CDR3 in amino acids: CASSAGLSGANVLTF. The CDR3, as DNA: TGTGCCAGCAGCGCAGGTCTCTCTGGGGCCAACGTCCTGACTTTC.

The chain employs TRBV27 and TRBJ1-1; tentative D call: TRBD1 (6 bases). Germline V gives CDR1 MNHEY, CDR2 SMNVEV (reference sequence). This CDR3 contains 13 residues. Trimming left V 3 bases short and J 6 bases short, with 11 bases between. The DNA of the CDR3 is TGTGCCAGCAGTTTGAGGGGGTCCGCTGAAGCTTTCTTT. Protein: CASSLRGSAEAFF.

Points on this clonotype: Without the conserved terminal phenylalanine or tryptophan, this CDR3 likely stems from a read error. The rearrangement links TRBV19 to TRBJ1-1, with a weak D call TRBD1 (6 bases). CDR3 length equals 14 residues. The germline gives CDR1 LNHDA, CDR2 SQIVND (reference sequence). The germline V and J ends were trimmed by 1 base and 5 bases, with 11 bases remaining between them. As DNA, the CDR3 is TGTGCCAGTAGTATAGGAGGGGGAGCGACTGAAGCTTTCCTT. Encoded protein: CASSIGGGATEAFL.

This chain links TRBV6-2 or TRBV6-3 with TRBJ2-1; the match to TRBD2 covers 8 bases. Germline V lookup: CDR1 MNHEY, CDR2 SVGEGT. The J segment lost 4 bases and the V segment lost 4 bases, leaving 6 bases of the junction unmatched. CDR3 length equals 15 residues. The CDR3 is CASSSGLERYNEQFF. The CDR3 DNA reads TGTGCCAGCAGTTCGGGACTAGAGCGGTACAATGAGCAGTTCTTC.

Ten or more counts support this clonotype. V and J are TRBV7-9 and TRBJ2-1, with TRBD1 matching 9 bases. From germline, CDR1 is SEHNR and CDR2 FQNEAQ (reference sequence). Trimming took 2 bases from V and 7 from J; bases not matched to a gene: 6. This CDR3 is built from 15 residues. The CDR3 region is CASSLMEQGANEQFF. The CDR3 bases are TGTGCCAGCAGCTTAATGGAACAGGGGGCGAATGAGCAGTTCTTC.

This clonotype was counted many times. The chain is built from TRBV28 and TRBJ2-5; D might be TRBD1 (6 bases). V was pared by 7 bases and J by 5 bases, with 20 bases between. The CDR3 loop spans 15 amino acids. Germline V CDR1 and CDR2: MDHEN, SYDVKM. This chain's CDR3 is CASKTRDIVGETQYF. CDR3 sequence (DNA): TGTGCCAGCAAAACCCGGGACATCGTGGGGGAGACCCAGTACTTC.

This clonotype was counted a few times. For the CDR3, the DNA is TGTGCCATCAGAACCCAACCGGGACAGGGTCCCTACGAGCAGTACTTC. This gives the protein CAIRTQPGQGPYEQYF. This rearrangement joins TRBV10-3 to TRBJ2-7; 9 bases align to TRBD1. Germline V CDR1 and CDR2: ENHRY, SYGVKD. V lost 6 bases and J lost 2; bases outside the gene matches: 11. The CDR3 runs 16 residues.

This clonotype was counted ten times or more. The chain carries TRBV28 and TRBJ1-2, with a tentative D call TRBD1 (5 bases). The CDR3 is made up of 14 amino acids. Germline CDR1 and CDR2: MDHEN and SYDVKM. V was trimmed by 2 bases and J by 8 bases, leaving 15 bases between them. Here the CDR3 reads CASSLDGGVYGYTF. The CDR3, as DNA: TGTGCCAGCAGTTTAGATGGGGGGGTGTACGGCTACACCTTC.

This clonotype was counted only a few times. This chain links TRBV30 with TRBJ2-1; weak D call: TRBD2 (5 bases). Germline V CDR1 and CDR2: GTSNPN, SVGIG (reference sequence). The CDR3 has 14 amino acids. V lost 1 base to trimming and J lost 2 bases, with 9 bases between them. The CDR3: CAWSAGGPYNEQFF. The CDR3 DNA follows: TGTGCCTGGAGTGCCGGAGGCCCCTACAATGAGCAGTTCTTC.

This clonotype was observed at least ten times. V is TRBV7-9 and J is TRBJ1-4; D not resolved. Germline V gene lookup returns CDR1 SEHNR and CDR2 FQNEAQ (reference sequence). The CDR3 length is 14 residues. Trimming stripped 5 bases from V and 6 bases from J, with 13 bases between. As DNA, the CDR3 is TGTGCCAGCAGCCCTTGGACGAAGGATGAAAAACTGTTTTTT. This translates into CASSPWTKDEKLFF.